The rows below give T cell receptor beta chains drawn from one sample of a study of radiation and T cells in renal cell carcinoma. Assay used: immunoSEQ multiplex PCR; TCRdb lists only in-frame clones, some missing. This table has 120,000 or so clones, about 81% appearing once. The input for sequencing was blood, taken from a patient whose treatment included radiotherapy and nephrectomy. The receptors derive from a man aged 45-65 years with renal cell carcinoma. Each CDR3 is given with its conserved first and last residue. A D gene is named only where the DNA matches it firmly. Not every row has a clone size; where given, it reads once, few, many or a size class.

D,J,size,V,DNA,CDR3
NA,TRBJ1-2,few,TRBV10-1,TGCGCCAGCAGTGAGTCCACGGACATCTTCTATGGCTACACCTTC,CASSESTDIFYGYTF
NA,TRBJ1-2,few,TRBV7-2,TGTGCCAGCAGCCCCTATACGGCAGGCTATGGCTACACCTTC,CASSPYTAGYGYTF
NA,TRBJ1-2,NA,TRBV6-1,TGTGCCGCGACAGAAAGCCATTCCTATGGCTACACCTTC,CAATESHSYGYTF
NA,TRBJ1-4,NA,TRBV7-2,TGTGCCAGCAGCCAGCAACGAGGACAGAATGAAAAACTGTTTTTT,CASSQQRGQNEKLFF
NA,TRBJ1-3,NA,TRBV7-2,TGTGCCAGCAGCTTAGTGGGGTACTCTGGAAACACCATATATTTT,CASSLVGYSGNTIYF
NA,TRBJ2-7,NA,TRBV28,TGTGCCAGCAGTCCCGGGACTTTTTCCTACGAGCAGTACTTC,CASSPGTFSYEQYF
NA,TRBJ2-3,NA,TRBV20-1,TGCAGTGCTAGAAGTTTGGATACGCAGTATTTT,CSARSLDTQYF
NA,TRBJ2-5,once,TRBV7-2,TGTGCCAGCAGCTTAAGCAACAAGGCTTTCCAAGAGACCCAGTACTTC,CASSLSNKAFQETQYF
NA,TRBJ1-5,NA,TRBV6-1,TGTGCCAGCAGTACTGACCCAAATCAGCCCCAGCATTTT,CASSTDPNQPQHF
NA,TRBJ2-7,NA,TRBV16,TGTGCCAGCAGCTATAGCAGGGTACGAGCCTACGAGCAGTACTTC,CASSYSRVRAYEQYF
NA,TRBJ2-5,NA,TRBV5-1,TGCGCCAGCAGCTTGGCTCTTGGCAGCGAAGAGACCCAGTACTTC,CASSLALGSEETQYF